This TCR beta chain was captured in a study of T cell repertoires in cytomegalovirus infection (dated by TCRdb to between 2018 and 2021). Regarding the study in general: Recently identified HLA-C-restricted CMV epitopes, whose presentation resists viral immunomodulation, were targeted by peptide stimulations together with well-studied HLA-B-restricted epitopes. Because public TCR beta signatures pointed to carriage of CMV infection together with the matching HLA type, the HLA type of each donor mattered for the analysis. Overall results and qualifications from the work: Carriers of CMV infection plus the relevant HLA type were discriminated by the cumulative frequency of public TCR beta family members in the study cohort and in an independent roughly 350-donor cohort. In the ex vivo response, HLA-C-restricted CMV-specific TCR beta clonotypes were dominant, and in two of eight donors the single most frequent clonotype came from this HLA-C-restricted group.

To note about this clonotype: The specificity of this receptor is unknown. No much larger clonotype is one base removed from it; base qualities were not supplied.

The sequencer was an Illumina HiSeq 1500. The public reads were reprocessed in TCRdb via fastp at Q25 and MiXCR, keeping in-frame beta chains. Merged by CDR3 protein, the rows form single entries marked with the most common genes and DNA. Counted in this sample were 450,000 to 600,000 distinct CDR3 sequences; under 55% of them appeared once. The ten largest clones represent about 41% of the sample. In the germline V gene, CDR1 corresponds to LGHNT and CDR2 to FRNRAP. Including the terminal cysteine and phenylalanine, the CDR3 comprises 14 residues. Just the 42-base CDR3 DNA is kept, in frame starting at base 1. V lost 0 bases and J lost 7 bases; the stretch between them is 12 bases long. The sample's treatment or condition label is to be understood as: in vitro stimulation with specific CMV peptide epitopes to enrich CMV-specific T cells.

The sample consisted of cultured PBMCs, taken from culture after CMV antigen stimulation. The chain is assembled from TRBV12-5 and TRBJ1-1; the D gene is possibly TRBD1, with 5 bases matching. This clonotype originated in a human donor in good health (CMV status not recorded). Some clones in this sample may be carry-over from other donors' samples. CDR3 region: CASGLVPGAFEAFF. The DNA is TGTGCTAGTGGTTTGGTCCCCGGGGCGTTTGAAGCTTTCTTT.